Listed below are T cell receptor beta chains from one sample, sequenced in a study of vaccination and CD4 T cells after COVID-19. In TCRdb, the PCR reads were re-called with MiXCR into one record per CDR3 protein. The table has some 21,000 distinct CDR3 sequences, 55% to 70% seen once. No antigen has been assigned to these receptors. Here the sequenced sample was CD4+ T cells from blood, cultured in vitro, taken after SARS-CoV-2 vaccination. All receptors come from a human donor who received a COVID-19 vaccine. Each CDR3 is given with its conserved first and last residue. The order of the fields is V gene, J gene, D gene, CDR3 protein. The D gene is left open where the match is weak.

v_gene: TRBV5-1
j_gene: TRBJ2-3
d_gene: TRBD1
CDR3aa: CASSFTRPGQGTDTQYF

v_gene: TRBV6-1
j_gene: TRBJ2-5
d_gene: NA
CDR3aa: CASNKGLGTQYF

v_gene: TRBV12-3/TRBV12-4
j_gene: TRBJ1-1
d_gene: TRBD1
CDR3aa: CASSLGQGSSEAFF

v_gene: TRBV9
j_gene: TRBJ1-2
d_gene: TRBD1
CDR3aa: CASSVGGQGLYGYTF

v_gene: TRBV4-1
j_gene: TRBJ2-2
d_gene: TRBD2
CDR3aa: CASSLGLAGSGELFF

v_gene: TRBV6-1
j_gene: TRBJ2-2
d_gene: TRBD2
CDR3aa: CASISAGGSPSGELFF

v_gene: TRBV20-1
j_gene: TRBJ2-7
d_gene: TRBD2
CDR3aa: CSAGSGGASYEQYF

v_gene: TRBV5-1
j_gene: TRBJ2-1
d_gene: TRBD2
CDR3aa: CASSSLGGIAGTSYNEQFF

v_gene: TRBV2
j_gene: TRBJ2-7
d_gene: NA
CDR3aa: CASSAMTLKTGSYEQYF

v_gene: TRBV6-1
j_gene: TRBJ1-1
d_gene: NA
CDR3aa: CASSLRGPVTEAFF

v_gene: TRBV11-3
j_gene: TRBJ1-2
d_gene: NA
CDR3aa: CASSLGPGGYGYTF

v_gene: TRBV20-1
j_gene: TRBJ1-1
d_gene: NA
CDR3aa: CSARAGAGDTEAFF

v_gene: TRBV2
j_gene: TRBJ1-1
d_gene: NA
CDR3aa: CASSEQAVWEAFF

v_gene: TRBV24-1
j_gene: TRBJ1-2
d_gene: NA
CDR3aa: CATSDAGRGPYGYTF

v_gene: TRBV7-7
j_gene: TRBJ2-5
d_gene: NA
CDR3aa: CASSLTSSETQYF

v_gene: TRBV20-1
j_gene: TRBJ1-1
d_gene: TRBD1
CDR3aa: CSAPGTGTEAFF

v_gene: TRBV19
j_gene: TRBJ1-2
d_gene: TRBD1
CDR3aa: CASSISSGQAYGYTF

v_gene: TRBV30
j_gene: TRBJ1-1
d_gene: NA
CDR3aa: CAWGKTTEAFF

v_gene: TRBV20-1
j_gene: TRBJ2-7
d_gene: NA
CDR3aa: CSARKSRGEQYF

v_gene: TRBV24-1
j_gene: TRBJ1-5
d_gene: TRBD1
CDR3aa: CATSDWDSSDYSNQPQHF

v_gene: TRBV27
j_gene: TRBJ2-5
d_gene: NA
CDR3aa: CASSPPGKRETQYF

v_gene: TRBV19
j_gene: TRBJ2-1
d_gene: TRBD1
CDR3aa: CASRIDRGRHEQFF

v_gene: TRBV27
j_gene: TRBJ1-2
d_gene: NA
CDR3aa: CASSFFGRLNYGYTF

v_gene: TRBV11-3
j_gene: TRBJ2-3
d_gene: NA
CDR3aa: CASSLVFGAGNTDTQYF

v_gene: TRBV6-1
j_gene: TRBJ1-2
d_gene: NA
CDR3aa: CASTPRPAWLSGYTF

v_gene: TRBV2
j_gene: TRBJ2-2
d_gene: TRBD1
CDR3aa: CASAGTVNTGELFF